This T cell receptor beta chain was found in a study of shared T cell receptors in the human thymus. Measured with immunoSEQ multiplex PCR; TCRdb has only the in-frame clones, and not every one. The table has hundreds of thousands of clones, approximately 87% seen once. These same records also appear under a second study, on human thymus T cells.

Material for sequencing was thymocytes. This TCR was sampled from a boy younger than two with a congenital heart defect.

The CDR3, as DNA: TGTGCCTGGAGTGTAAAGTTAGCCAGTCCCTCCTACGAGCAGTACTTC. Translation: CAWSVKLASPSYEQYF. The chain is built from TRBV30 and TRBJ2-7, with unresolved D. Germline V CDR1 and CDR2: GTSNPN, SVGIG (reference sequence). V lost 0 bases to trimming and J lost 0 bases, with 15 bases between them. There are 16 residues in the CDR3.